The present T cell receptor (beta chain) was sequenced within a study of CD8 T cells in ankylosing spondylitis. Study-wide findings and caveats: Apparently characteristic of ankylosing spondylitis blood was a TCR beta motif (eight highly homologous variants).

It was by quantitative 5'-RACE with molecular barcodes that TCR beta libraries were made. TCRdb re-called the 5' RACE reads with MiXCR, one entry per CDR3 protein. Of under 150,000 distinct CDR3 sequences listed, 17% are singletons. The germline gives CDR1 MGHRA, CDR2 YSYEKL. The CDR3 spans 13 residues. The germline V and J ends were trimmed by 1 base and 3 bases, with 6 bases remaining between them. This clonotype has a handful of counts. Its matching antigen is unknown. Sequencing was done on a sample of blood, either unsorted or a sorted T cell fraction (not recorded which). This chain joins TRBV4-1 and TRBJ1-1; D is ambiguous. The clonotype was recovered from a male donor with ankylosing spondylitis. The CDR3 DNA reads TGCGCCAGCAGCCAAGTTTTCTACACTGAAGCTTTCTTT. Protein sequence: CASSQVFYTEAFF.